The present T cell receptor beta chain was sequenced within a study of T cell repertoires in cytomegalovirus infection. Study findings and constraints: HLA-C-restricted CMV clonotypes gave the most frequent clonotype in two of eight donors. CMV carriers having the relevant HLA were flagged by cumulative public TCR beta family frequency.

TCRdb itself ran the reads through MiXCR, one entry per CDR3 protein. The data contain around 740,000 distinct CDR3 sequences, 35% of them singletons. CDR1 SGHTA and CDR2 FQGNSA come from the germline V gene. The CDR3 length is 15 residues. V shed 2 bases and J shed 7 bases, with 12 bases lying between them. In regard to this clonotype: The antigen remains undetermined.

V usage is TRBV7-2 and J usage is TRBJ1-6; tentative D call: TRBD1 (6 bases). The sequencing input was PBMCs. The sequence derives from a human donor in good health (CMV status not recorded). Some clones in this sample may be carry-over from other donors' samples. The CDR3 is CASSLTQGINSPLHF. DNA for the CDR3: TGTGCCAGCAGCTTAACGCAGGGGATAAATTCACCCCTCCACTTT.